The 15 T cell receptor beta chains given below trace back to one sample, sequenced in a study of blood T cells in healthy people across ages. A second 7 to 11 cycle PCR used barcoded and J-beta primers. TCRdb reprocessed the 5' RACE reads via MiXCR and lists one record per CDR3 protein. The sample includes fewer than 1,200,000 distinct CDR3 sequences, around 25% of them seen just once. These sequences were also reported in another study, on T cells of mothers and their children.

Source material: blood. These receptors came from a girl under 10 years old in good health.

With respect to this clonotype: One end of the junction fails to match germline, which may point to a read error. V usage is TRBV7-2 and J usage is TRBJ2-7, with D uncertain. The CDR3 covers 14 residues. Germline loops: CDR1 SGHTA, CDR2 FQGNSA. The CDR3 loop reads CASGLEDDIYEQYF. The CDR3 nucleotides read TGTGCCAGCGGCTTAGAAGACGACATCTACGAGCAGTACTTC.

The V and J genes are TRBV12-3 or TRBV12-4 and TRBJ2-4, with D perhaps matching TRBD2 (5 bases). Trimming cost V 2 bases and J 10 bases, with 12 bases left between them. The CDR3 has 13 residues. The DNA of the CDR3 is TGTGCCAGCAGTTTACGTCTTCCGGGAATTCAGTACTTC. Translating gives CASSLRLPGIQYF.

In this sample, this clonotype turned up a few times. The CDR3 here is CASSQGPGGEQFF. CDR3 DNA: TGCGCCAGCAGCCAAGGCCCCGGGGGTGAGCAGTTCTTC. The V and J genes are TRBV4-1 and TRBJ2-5; D is possibly TRBD2 (6 bases). The end of the DNA aligns better with TRBJ2-1, so the J call may be wrong. Looked up from germline, CDR1 is MGHRA and CDR2 is YSYEKL. This CDR3 is built from 13 residues.

The chain carries TRBV9 and TRBJ2-1, with D possibly being TRBD1 or TRBD2 (5 bases each). CDR1 is SGDLS and CDR2 is YYNGEE in the germline V gene. Between the trimmed V and J ends, which lost 3 bases and 2 bases, there was a span of 15 bases. This CDR3 has 16 residues. The CDR3 DNA reads as TGTGCCAGCAGCGGAGGGCCGGGACGAGCCTACAATGAGCAGTTCTTC. Its protein is CASSGGPGRAYNEQFF.

This clonotype was found a few times. The chain employs TRBV7-9 and TRBJ1-2; possible D gene TRBD1, 6 bases. Germline loops: CDR1 SEHNR, CDR2 FQNEAQ (reference sequence). V lost 5 bases and J lost 2, with 12 bases in between. CDR3 length: 14 residues. In nucleotides, the CDR3 is TGTGCCAGCAGCAAAAACGACAGGAACTATGGCTACACCTTC. This codes for CASSKNDRNYGYTF. Based on the CDR3 plus reference TRBV7-9 and TRBJ1-2, the full variable domain is DTGVSQNPRHKITKRGQNVTFRCDPISEHNRLYWYRQTLGQGPEFLTYFQNEAQLEKSRLLSDRFSAERPKGSFSTLEIQRTEQGDSAMYLCASSKNDRNYGYTFGSGTRLTVV.

The chain carries TRBV29-1 and TRBJ1-2, with D tentatively TRBD1 (5 bases). V lost 6 bases and J lost 0, with 11 bases in between. The CDR3 runs to 13 residues. Germline lookup yields CDR1 SQVTM and CDR2 ANQGSEA. Here the CDR3 DNA reads TGCAGCGTCGGGGACCTAGCTAACTATGGCTACACCTTC. It encodes CSVGDLANYGYTF.

This clonotype was seen a few times. The rearrangement joins TRBV5-1 to TRBJ2-1; 10 bases fit TRBD2. The CDR3 has 16 residues. The germline gives CDR1 SGHRS, CDR2 YFSETQ. Trimming took 2 bases from V and 9 from J; bases not matched to a gene: 11. CDR3 region: CASSFQAGGPDGEQFF. The DNA of the CDR3 is TGCGCCAGCAGCTTCCAAGCGGGAGGGCCCGACGGTGAGCAGTTCTTC.

As DNA, the CDR3 is TGTGCCAGCAGCCGGACTAGCGGGCGCTCCTACGAGCAGTACTTC. Protein sequence: CASSRTSGRSYEQYF. This chain connects TRBV14 to TRBJ2-7; 11 bases map to TRBD2. The CDR3 runs to 15 residues. Per germline, CDR1 SGHDN and CDR2 FVKESK. V lost 4 bases, J lost 0 bases, and 2 bases stayed unmatched.

This clonotype was detected a few times. The chain links TRBV12-5 to TRBJ2-5, with D unclear. Near its end, the DNA agrees better with TRBJ2-1, so the J call may be wrong. The CDR3 covers 12 residues. Germline CDR1 is LGHNT and CDR2 is FRNRAP. The CDR3 DNA reads TGTGCTAGTGGTTTGGTACTAAGGGAGCAGTTCTTC. This encodes CASGLVLREQFF.

The CDR3 protein is CASSDEGRGTEAFF. The DNA for the CDR3 is TGTGCCAGCAGCGACGAAGGAAGGGGCACTGAAGCTTTCTTT. The chain is built from TRBV7-9 and TRBJ1-1; a possible D gene is TRBD1 (5 bases). CDR3 length equals 14 residues. CDR1 is SEHNR and CDR2 is FQNEAQ in the germline V gene (reference sequence). V was clipped by 5 bases and J by 4 bases, with 14 bases between them.

This sequence joins TRBV5-6 and TRBJ2-1; D ambiguous. The CDR3 loop spans 15 amino acids. V dropped 4 bases and J dropped 8 bases, with 19 bases sitting between them. Germline CDR1 is SGHDT and CDR2 is YYEEEE. CDR3 region: CASSQRLVEVDEQFF. CDR3 DNA: TGTGCCAGCAGCCAACGTCTAGTCGAGGTTGATGAGCAGTTCTTC.

In regard to this clonotype: Germline and junction disagree at one end, which may indicate a read error. This CDR3 reads CASSQVWALHF. CDR3 DNA: TGTGCCAGCAGCCAAGTTTGGGCCCTCCACTTC. The genes are TRBV3-1 and TRBJ1-2; no clear D gene. CDR1 is LGHDT and CDR2 is YNNKEL in the germline V gene (reference sequence). This CDR3 is built from 11 residues.

On this clonotype itself: The germline gene is not matched at one end of the junction; a read error may be the cause. The CDR3 DNA sequence: TGTGCCAGCAGTGACAGGGATCCACTTATTACTGTCTTC. It specifies CASSDRDPLITVF. V gene TRBV28 combines with J gene TRBJ2-7; 7 bases are shared with TRBD1. This CDR3 comprises 13 residues. CDR1 and CDR2 (germline): MDHEN, SYDVKM.

This clonotype has only a few counts. CDR3 sequence (DNA): TGTGCCAGCAGATCTCCCCCTGGGGAGCAGTACTTC. Residues: CASRSPPGEQYF. The V gene is TRBV27, the J gene TRBJ2-7; D unresolved. The V gene lost 6 bases and the J gene lost 7 bases, with 13 bases spanning the gap. This CDR3 is 12 amino acids long. Germline-derived CDR1 and CDR2 are MNHEY and SMNVEV (reference sequence).

The chain is built from TRBV7-9 and TRBJ2-5, with 7 bases fitting TRBD2. The J segment lost 4 bases and the V segment lost 1 base, leaving 3 bases of the junction unmatched. The CDR3 is made up of 14 amino acids. Germline V gene sequence: CDR1 SEHNR, CDR2 FQNEAQ (reference sequence). The CDR3 DNA sequence: TGTGCCAGCAGCTTAGGACTAGCAATAGAGACCCAGTACTTC. Translating it yields CASSLGLAIETQYF. Full variable domain (remainder filled in from reference TRBV7-9 and TRBJ2-5): DTGVSQNPRHKITKRGQNVTFRCDPISEHNRLYWYRQTLGQGPEFLTYFQNEAQLEKSRLLSDRFSAERPKGSFSTLEIQRTEQGDSAMYLCASSLGLAIETQYFGPGTRLLVL.